Each of the 9 T cell receptor beta chains below was sequenced from the same sample in a study of T cells in Graves' hyperthyroidism and ophthalmopathy. What was amplified from RNA transcripts were TCR beta CDR3 regions. HTBI primers were the set used in a first-round RT-PCR of the TCR CDR3. MiXCR was run by TCRdb on the multiplex PCR reads, yielding one entry per CDR3 protein. The repertoire consists of over 250,000 distinct CDR3 sequences, with about 15% occurring once and the leading ten covering around 61%. The sequencing sample was made of blood. These receptors all stem from a woman aged 55-70 years with Graves' ophthalmopathy.

Concerning this clonotype: Mismatch with germline at one junction end may stem from a read error. This chain connects TRBV9 to TRBJ2-1; D possibly corresponds to TRBD2 (6 bases). The CDR3 spans 15 residues. CDR1 is SGDLS, CDR2 YYNGEE, per germline. CDR3 DNA: TGTGCCATCAGCGTAGGAGGGGCCTCCTACAATGAGCAGTTCTTC. It yields the protein CAISVGGASYNEQFF.

This clonotype was observed many times. The chain joins TRBV18 to TRBJ2-1, with 12 bases matching TRBD2. The CDR3 has 15 residues. Per germline, CDR1 KGHSH and CDR2 LQKENI. Unmatched junction bases numbered 5, after V lost 3 bases and J lost 8 bases. The CDR3 is CASSPQTSGSYEQFF. CDR3 DNA: TGTGCCAGCTCACCTCAGACTAGCGGGAGTTATGAGCAGTTCTTC.

This chain connects TRBV14 to TRBJ2-5, with 7 bases that match TRBD1. The CDR3 loop spans 16 amino acids. Germline CDR1 reads SGHDN; CDR2 reads FVKESK. V shed 0 bases, J shed 5 bases, and the junction held 9 bases outside the gene matches. CDR3 amino acids: CASSQEYRGTGETQYF. The DNA of the CDR3 is TGTGCCAGCAGCCAAGAATACAGGGGCACCGGGGAGACCCAGTACTTC.

There are many counts of this clonotype. The chain employs TRBV18 and TRBJ2-3; 7 positions agree with TRBD2. V trimming: 3 bases; J trimming: 6 bases; junction bases outside the gene matches: 9. The CDR3 is 15 residues long. In germline, CDR1 is KGHSH, CDR2 LQKENI. DNA of the CDR3: TGTGCCAGCTCACCGGGCGGGAGAAGAGGCGATACGCAGTATTTT. It encodes CASSPGGRRGDTQYF.

The sample holds one count of this clonotype. A much larger clone differs by one base, so this may be a read error. This chain uses TRBV28 with TRBJ2-5; 8 bases fit TRBD2. Germline CDR1 is MDHEN and CDR2 is SYDVKM. The CDR3 loop spans 15 amino acids. Trimming removed 6 bases from V and 4 bases from J; junction bases left unmatched: 10. The chain's CDR3 is CASSAGTRPAETQYF. CDR3 DNA: TGTGCCAGCAGCGCCGGGACTAGACCGGCAGAGACCCAGTACTTC.

V is TRBV20-1 and J is TRBJ1-2; 12 bases are shared with TRBD1. From germline, CDR1 is DFQATT and CDR2 SNEGSKA (reference sequence). The J segment lost 1 base and the V segment lost 6 bases, leaving 9 bases of the junction unmatched. The CDR3 runs 16 residues. CDR3 DNA: TGCAGTGCGGCCGGGACAGGGGGCTCGGGTAACTATGGCTACACCTTC. This codes for CSAAGTGGSGNYGYTF.

This clonotype was seen repeatedly, ten times or more. The rearrangement uses TRBV7-2 and TRBJ1-3, with D unclear. This CDR3 region has 17 residues. Germline V gives CDR1 SGHTA, CDR2 FQGNSA. Trimming cost V 1 base and J 0 bases, with 13 bases left between them. The CDR3 nucleotides read TGTGCCAGCAGCTTAGTTGCTGGGGTCCTCTCTGGAAACACCATATATTTT. Translating gives CASSLVAGVLSGNTIYF. Full variable domain (rest looked up from reference TRBV7-2 and TRBJ1-3): GAGVSQSPSNKVTEKGKDVELRCDPISGHTALYWYRQSLGQGLEFLIYFQGNSAPDKSGLPSDRFSAERTGGSVSTLTIQRTQQEDSAVYLCASSLVAGVLSGNTIYFGEGSWLTVV.

This clonotype was counted between two and nine times. This clone may be a read error of a much larger clone one base away. The J gene is TRBJ1-5, the V gene TRBV7-9; D uncertain. The CDR3 totals 12 residues. The germline CDR1 and CDR2 sequences are SEHNR and FQNEAQ (reference sequence). The CDR3, as DNA: TGTGCCAGCAGCTTATCAGGTCAGCCCCGGCATTTT. Protein product: CASSLSGQPRHF.

This clonotype was seen more than once but under ten times. This may come from a read error, since a much larger clone is one base off. The rearrangement joins TRBV6-1 to TRBJ2-1, with 10 bases lining up with TRBD2. The germline CDR1 and CDR2 sequences are MNHNS and SASEGT. This CDR3 has 17 amino acids. CDR3 DNA sequence: TGTGCCAGCGGTGAAGCGCGGACTAGCGGAACATACAATGAGCAGTTCTTC. It encodes CASGEARTSGTYNEQFF.